These T cell receptor beta chains were read from a single sample in a study of blood T cell repertoires in COVID-19. Data came from immunoSEQ multiplex PCR; TCRdb stores just in-frame clones and leaves some out. The table lists roughly 250,000 clones, about 87% of them singletons. Specimen: PBMCs or T cells enriched from blood (not recorded which). Receptors originate from a woman in her fifties or sixties who had recovered from COVID-19. Each CDR3 is given with its conserved first and last residue. Fields, in order: V gene, clone size, J gene, D gene, CDR3 DNA, CDR3 protein. The D gene is left open where the match is weak. Clone size is stated in some rows and not others, as once, few, many or a class when expanded.

v_gene: TRBV11-2; abundance: NA; j_gene: TRBJ2-1; d_gene: TRBD2; CDR3nt: TGTGCCAGCAGCTTAAAGGTAGCGGGGAGGAGCTATGAGCAGTTCTTC; CDR3aa: CASSLKVAGRSYEQFF
v_gene: TRBV28; abundance: NA; j_gene: TRBJ2-2; d_gene: TRBD2; CDR3nt: TGTGCCAGCAGTCCCACTAGCGGGAGCGTCACCGGGGAGCTGTTTTTT; CDR3aa: CASSPTSGSVTGELFF
v_gene: TRBV7-2; abundance: few; j_gene: TRBJ2-7; d_gene: NA; CDR3nt: TGTGCCAGCAGCTCCGCCGTGAGGGCCTACGAGCAGTACTTC; CDR3aa: CASSSAVRAYEQYF
v_gene: TRBV28; abundance: NA; j_gene: TRBJ1-2; d_gene: TRBD1; CDR3nt: TGTGCCAGCACCCCCCCGGGACAGGGATACTATGGCTACACCTTC; CDR3aa: CASTPPGQGYYGYTF
v_gene: TRBV28; abundance: NA; j_gene: TRBJ2-1; d_gene: NA; CDR3nt: TGTGCCAGCAGTTTGGCCCCGTCGGGGAATGAGCAGTTCTTC; CDR3aa: CASSLAPSGNEQFF
v_gene: TRBV4-3; abundance: NA; j_gene: TRBJ1-3; d_gene: NA; CDR3nt: TGCGCCAGCAGCAGAGAGTTCTCTGGAAACACCATATATTTT; CDR3aa: CASSREFSGNTIYF
v_gene: TRBV9; abundance: NA; j_gene: TRBJ2-1; d_gene: TRBD2; CDR3nt: TGTGCCAGCAGCGTGTCTAGCGGGAGGGCTGGATACAATGAGCAGTTCTTC; CDR3aa: CASSVSSGRAGYNEQFF
v_gene: TRBV6-2/TRBV6-3; abundance: NA; j_gene: TRBJ2-5; d_gene: NA; CDR3nt: TGTGCCAGCAGTCGCCAAAACAACGACCAAGAGACCCAGTACTTC; CDR3aa: CASSRQNNDQETQYF
v_gene: TRBV30; abundance: NA; j_gene: TRBJ2-7; d_gene: TRBD2; CDR3nt: TGTGCCTGGAGTTCCCTAGCGGTTACCCTCCTACGAGCGCAGTACTTC; CDR3aa: CAWSSLAVTLLRAQYF
v_gene: TRBV4-2; abundance: NA; j_gene: TRBJ1-2; d_gene: TRBD1; CDR3nt: TGTGCCAGCAGCCAAAAAGGACAGGCTAACTATGGCTACACCTTC; CDR3aa: CASSQKGQANYGYTF
v_gene: TRBV7-9; abundance: many; j_gene: TRBJ2-2; d_gene: NA; CDR3nt: TGTGCCACGCGTGGGAGGACCGGGGAGCTGTTTTTT; CDR3aa: CATRGRTGELFF
v_gene: TRBV7-6; abundance: NA; j_gene: TRBJ2-2; d_gene: TRBD2; CDR3nt: TGTGCCAGCAGCTTAAAAGGACTAGCAACCGGGGAGCTGTTTTTT; CDR3aa: CASSLKGLATGELFF
v_gene: TRBV6-2/TRBV6-3; abundance: once; j_gene: TRBJ1-5; d_gene: TRBD1; CDR3nt: TGTGCCAGCAGTCCCGGGACAGGGGGCGATCAGCCCCAGCATTTT; CDR3aa: CASSPGTGGDQPQHF
v_gene: TRBV5-1; abundance: few; j_gene: TRBJ2-1; d_gene: TRBD2; CDR3nt: TGCGCCAGCAGCCGGACTAGCGGGAGCTACAATGAGCAGTTCTTC; CDR3aa: CASSRTSGSYNEQFF
v_gene: TRBV12-3/TRBV12-4; abundance: few; j_gene: TRBJ2-1; d_gene: TRBD2; CDR3nt: TGTGCCAGCAGCCGGGACTATAACAATGAGCAGTTCTTC; CDR3aa: CASSRDYNNEQFF
v_gene: TRBV13; abundance: NA; j_gene: TRBJ2-1; d_gene: TRBD2; CDR3nt: TGTGCCAGCAGCCCCCGGGAAGCGGGGTACAATGAGCAGTTCTTC; CDR3aa: CASSPREAGYNEQFF
v_gene: TRBV7-3; abundance: NA; j_gene: TRBJ2-1; d_gene: TRBD1; CDR3nt: TGTGCCAGCAGCTTAGGGGCAGGGGGCTTTAATGAGCAGTTCTTC; CDR3aa: CASSLGAGGFNEQFF
v_gene: TRBV5-4; abundance: NA; j_gene: TRBJ2-1; d_gene: NA; CDR3nt: TGTGCCAGCAGCCTGGGAGCAGGGGTGGCCTACAATGAGCAGTTCTTC; CDR3aa: CASSLGAGVAYNEQFF
v_gene: TRBV14; abundance: NA; j_gene: TRBJ1-3; d_gene: NA; CDR3nt: TGTGCCAGCAGCCCGTACAGTCGGGGTCGTGGAAACACCATATATTTT; CDR3aa: CASSPYSRGRGNTIYF
v_gene: TRBV11-2; abundance: once; j_gene: TRBJ1-1; d_gene: TRBD1; CDR3nt: TGTGCCAGCAGCTCCGGACAGGCCCGAGCTTGGGCTTTCTTT; CDR3aa: CASSSGQARAWAFF
v_gene: TRBV7-2; abundance: NA; j_gene: TRBJ1-2; d_gene: NA; CDR3nt: TGTGCCAGCAGCTTAGGACAGGACTATGGCTACACCTTC; CDR3aa: CASSLGQDYGYTF
v_gene: TRBV7-3; abundance: once; j_gene: TRBJ2-1; d_gene: TRBD2; CDR3nt: TGTGCCAGCAGCTCCACCGGGACTAGCGGGACCAATGAGCAGTTCTTC; CDR3aa: CASSSTGTSGTNEQFF
v_gene: TRBV5-4; abundance: NA; j_gene: TRBJ1-4; d_gene: TRBD1; CDR3nt: TGTGCCAGCAGCAGCCGACAGGGGAAAACTAATGAAAAACTGTTTTTT; CDR3aa: CASSSRQGKTNEKLFF
v_gene: TRBV18; abundance: NA; j_gene: TRBJ1-1; d_gene: NA; CDR3nt: TGTGCCAGCTCACCAAGACAGGCCCCCGAAGCTTTCTTT; CDR3aa: CASSPRQAPEAFF
v_gene: TRBV11-2; abundance: NA; j_gene: TRBJ1-5; d_gene: TRBD1; CDR3nt: TGTGCCAGCAGCTTAGGGACCGGGACAGGGACGTTTGGCAATCAGCCCCAGCATTTT; CDR3aa: CASSLGTGTGTFGNQPQHF
v_gene: TRBV5-4; abundance: NA; j_gene: TRBJ1-6; d_gene: NA; CDR3nt: TGTGCCAGCAGCTTGTTTAGCTCCTATAATTCACCCCTCCACTTT; CDR3aa: CASSLFSSYNSPLHF
v_gene: TRBV28; abundance: once; j_gene: TRBJ1-2; d_gene: NA; CDR3nt: TGTGCCAGCAGCCTTCTGGTGGGAGGGGGATATGGCTACACCTTC; CDR3aa: CASSLLVGGGYGYTF